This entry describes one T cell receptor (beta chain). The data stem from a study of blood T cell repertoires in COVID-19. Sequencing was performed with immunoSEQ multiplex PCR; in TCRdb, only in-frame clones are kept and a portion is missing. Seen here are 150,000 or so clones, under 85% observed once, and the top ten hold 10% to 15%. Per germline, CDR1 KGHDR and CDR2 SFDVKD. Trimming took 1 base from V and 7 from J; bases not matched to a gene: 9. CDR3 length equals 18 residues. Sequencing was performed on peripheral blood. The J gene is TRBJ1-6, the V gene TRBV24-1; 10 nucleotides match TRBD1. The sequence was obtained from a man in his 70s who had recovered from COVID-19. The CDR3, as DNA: TGTGCCACCAGTGATTTCGCCCCCGGGACAGGGGACAATTCACCCCTCCACTTT. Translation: CATSDFAPGTGDNSPLHF.